This T cell receptor (beta chain) was found in a study of blood T cell repertoires in COVID-19. Study summary: COVID-19 samples from acute and convalescent phases originated in the United States, Italy and Spain. Nucleic acid was either cDNA or gDNA, and it came from T cells, B-cell-depleted T cells, or PBMCs.

In the study's own analysis: Researchers report that nucleated cell counts were estimated from reference gene primer amplification. Using immunoSEQ multiplex PCR, the repertoire was profiled, and TCRdb retains in-frame clones only, with some absent. V, J and clone size reflect that table, while D and trimming were determined from the DNA. This repertoire shows some 200,000 clones, roughly 80% found once; its top ten account for about 5.7%. Sequenced sample: peripheral blood. This TCR was sampled from a woman aged 40 to 50 with acute or convalescent COVID-19.

CDR3 protein: CASSVTTSGGSKNIQYF. CDR3 nucleotides: TGTGCCAGCAGTGTTACGACTAGCGGGGGATCCAAAAACATTCAGTACTTC. The chain uses TRBV2 and TRBJ2-4; 12 nucleotides match TRBD2. Looked up from germline, CDR1 is SNHLY and CDR2 is FYNNEI. The CDR3 sequence is 17 residues long. J lost 2 bases, V lost 4 bases, and 6 bases had no gene match. Full variable domain (remainder filled in from reference TRBV2 and TRBJ2-4): EPEVTQTPSHQVTQMGQEVILRCVPISNHLYFYWYRQILGQKVEFLVSFYNNEISEKSEIFDDQFSVERPDGSNFTLKIRSTKLEDSAMYFCASSVTTSGGSKNIQYFGAGTRLSVL.